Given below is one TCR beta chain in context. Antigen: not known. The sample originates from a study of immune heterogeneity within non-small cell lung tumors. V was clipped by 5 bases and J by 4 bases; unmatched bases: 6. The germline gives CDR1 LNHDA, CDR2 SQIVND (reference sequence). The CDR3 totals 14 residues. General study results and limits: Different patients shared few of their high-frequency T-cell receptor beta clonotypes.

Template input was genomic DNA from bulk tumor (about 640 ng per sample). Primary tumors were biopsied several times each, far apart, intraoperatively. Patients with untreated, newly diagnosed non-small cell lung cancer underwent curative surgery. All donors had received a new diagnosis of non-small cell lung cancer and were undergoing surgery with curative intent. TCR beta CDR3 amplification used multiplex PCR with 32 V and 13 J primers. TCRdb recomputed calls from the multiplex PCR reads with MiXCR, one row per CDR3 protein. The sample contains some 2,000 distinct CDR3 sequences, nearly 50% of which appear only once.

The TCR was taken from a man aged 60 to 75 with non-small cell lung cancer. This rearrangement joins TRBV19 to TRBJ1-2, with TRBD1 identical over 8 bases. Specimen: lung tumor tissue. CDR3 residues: CASSAGGFGYGYTF. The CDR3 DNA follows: TGTGCCAGTAGTGCAGGGGGCTTCGGCTATGGCTACACCTTC.